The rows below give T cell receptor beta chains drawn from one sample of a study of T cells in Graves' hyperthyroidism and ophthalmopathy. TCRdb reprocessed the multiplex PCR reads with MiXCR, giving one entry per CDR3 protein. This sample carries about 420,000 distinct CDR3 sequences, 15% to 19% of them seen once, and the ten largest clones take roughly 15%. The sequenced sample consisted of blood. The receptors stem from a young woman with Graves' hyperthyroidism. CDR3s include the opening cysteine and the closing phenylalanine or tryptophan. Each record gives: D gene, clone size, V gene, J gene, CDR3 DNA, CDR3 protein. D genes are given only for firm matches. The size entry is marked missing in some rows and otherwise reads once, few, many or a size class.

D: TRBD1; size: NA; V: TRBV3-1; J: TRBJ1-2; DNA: TGTGCCAGCAGCCAAGTCCTAAGTGCAGGGGGAAGCTATGGCTACACCTTC; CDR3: CASSQVLSAGGSYGYTF
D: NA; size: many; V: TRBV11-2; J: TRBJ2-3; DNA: TGTGCCAGCAGCTTAGGGACAACAGATACGCAGTATTTT; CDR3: CASSLGTTDTQYF
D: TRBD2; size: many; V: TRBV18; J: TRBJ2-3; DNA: TGTGCCAGCTCACCATCTAGCGGGGGTGAGGGAGATACGCAGTATTTT; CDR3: CASSPSSGGEGDTQYF
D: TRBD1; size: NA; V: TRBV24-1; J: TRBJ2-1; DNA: TGTGCCACCAGTGACCGCGGACAGGGGGCAATAAATGAGCAGTTCTTC; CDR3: CATSDRGQGAINEQFF
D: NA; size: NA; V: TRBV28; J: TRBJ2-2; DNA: TGTGCCAGCAGCGCTCGGTATGGTGGCACCGGGGAGCTGTTTTTT; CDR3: CASSARYGGTGELFF
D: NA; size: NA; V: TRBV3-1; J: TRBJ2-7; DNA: TGTGCCAGCGGCAACTCCGAGCAGTACTTC; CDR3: CASGNSEQYF
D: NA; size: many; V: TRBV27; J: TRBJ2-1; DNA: TGTGCCAGCAGCAGGGGGGAAGGAGGCAATGAGCAGTTCTTC; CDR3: CASSRGEGGNEQFF
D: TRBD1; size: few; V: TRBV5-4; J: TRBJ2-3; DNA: TGTGCCAGCACCCTACAGGGGCTTAGCGCAGATACGCAGTATTTT; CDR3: CASTLQGLSADTQYF
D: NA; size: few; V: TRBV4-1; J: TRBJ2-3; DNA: TGCGCCAGCAGCCAAGATAATCCGGTTCTTGCTAGCACAGATACGCAGTATTTT; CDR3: CASSQDNPVLASTDTQYF
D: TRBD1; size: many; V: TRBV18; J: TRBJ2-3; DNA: TGTGCCAGCTCACCACTGGGACAGGGGGCAGGCACAGATACGCAGTATTTT; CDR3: CASSPLGQGAGTDTQYF
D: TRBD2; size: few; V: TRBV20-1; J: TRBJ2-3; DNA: TGCAGTGCTAGTCAATCCCAGCTAGCGGGAGGGAAAAATACGCAGTATTTT; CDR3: CSASQSQLAGGKNTQYF
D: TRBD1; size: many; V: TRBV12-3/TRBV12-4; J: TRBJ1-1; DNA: TGTGCCAGCAGTTTAGCGCCCAGGGGGCTGAGGACTGAAGCTTTCTTT; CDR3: CASSLAPRGLRTEAFF
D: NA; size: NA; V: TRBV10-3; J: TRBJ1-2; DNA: TGTGCCATCAGTGAAGACAGCTACTATGGCTACACCTTC; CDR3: CAISEDSYYGYTF
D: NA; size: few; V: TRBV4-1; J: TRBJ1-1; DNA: TGCGCCAGCAGCCAGGGGCTAGGCGGGGCCACTGAAGCTTTCTTT; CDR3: CASSQGLGGATEAFF
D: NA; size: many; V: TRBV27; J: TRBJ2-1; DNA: TGTGCCAGCAGATCAGACAGGAACTCCTACAATGAGCAGTTCTTC; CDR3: CASRSDRNSYNEQFF
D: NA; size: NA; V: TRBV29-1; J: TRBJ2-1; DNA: TGCAGCGTTCTTACTCCCCTAGGGAGACGGTTCTTC; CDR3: CSVLTPLGRRFF
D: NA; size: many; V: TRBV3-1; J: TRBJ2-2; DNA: TGTGCCAGCAGCCAAGATGGGGAAATTGTCTCCGAGGTGTTTTTT; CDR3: CASSQDGEIVSEVFF
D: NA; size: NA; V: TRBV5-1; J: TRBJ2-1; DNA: TGCGCCAGCAGAGAGTGGCGGGGCTCCTACAATGAGCAGTTCTTC; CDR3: CASREWRGSYNEQFF
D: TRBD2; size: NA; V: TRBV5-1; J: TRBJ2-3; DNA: TGCGCCAGCAACTTGGCGGGGGGGCAGGAAGATACGCAGTATTTT; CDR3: CASNLAGGQEDTQYF
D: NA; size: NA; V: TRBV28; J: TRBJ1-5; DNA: TGTGCCAGCAGTTCCCGGGAGGGGGGCAATCAGCCCCAGCATTTT; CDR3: CASSSREGGNQPQHF
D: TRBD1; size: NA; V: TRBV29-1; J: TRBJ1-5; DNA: TGCAGCGTCACGACAGGGGAAGCTCAGCCCCAGCATTTT; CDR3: CSVTTGEAQPQHF
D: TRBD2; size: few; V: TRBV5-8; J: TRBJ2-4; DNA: TGTGCCAGCTGTAATTGGGGGGAGGGCCTCGCCAAAAACATTCAGTACTTC; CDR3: CASCNWGEGLAKNIQYF
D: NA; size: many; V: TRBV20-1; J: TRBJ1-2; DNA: TGCAGTGCTAGCCTACTAAGGGGCTATGGCTACACCTTC; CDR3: CSASLLRGYGYTF
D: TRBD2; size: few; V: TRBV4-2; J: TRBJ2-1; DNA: TGTGCCAGCAGCCGGGCTAGCGGGGGGCCCAATGAGCAGTTCTTC; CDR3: CASSRASGGPNEQFF
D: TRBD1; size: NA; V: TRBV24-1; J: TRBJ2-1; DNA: TGTGCCACCAGCCCGACAGGGAGCTACAATGAGCAGTTCTTC; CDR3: CATSPTGSYNEQFF
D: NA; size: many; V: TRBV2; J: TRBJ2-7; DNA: TGTGCCAGCAGCCCCCTCCTTAGCGTACCATACGAGCAGTACTTC; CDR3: CASSPLLSVPYEQYF
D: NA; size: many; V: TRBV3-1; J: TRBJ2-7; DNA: TGTGCCAGCAGCCAAGATAGCCGCCCGGGACTTGCCGAGCAGTACTTC; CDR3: CASSQDSRPGLAEQYF
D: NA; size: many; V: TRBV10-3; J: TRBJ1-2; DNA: TGTGCCATCAGCCCGGGGGCTAACTATGGCTACACCTTC; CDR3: CAISPGANYGYTF
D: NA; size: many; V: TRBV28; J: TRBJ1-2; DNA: TGTGCCAGCAGTTTGGGCCCGGGCAGTTATTATGGCTACACCTTC; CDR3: CASSLGPGSYYGYTF
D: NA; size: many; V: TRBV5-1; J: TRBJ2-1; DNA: TGCGCCAGCAGCGGGGCCCCGGGGAATGAGCAGTTCTTC; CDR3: CASSGAPGNEQFF
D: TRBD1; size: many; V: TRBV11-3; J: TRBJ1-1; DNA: TGTGCCAGCAGCTTGAACAGGGGGACTGAAGCTTTCTTT; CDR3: CASSLNRGTEAFF
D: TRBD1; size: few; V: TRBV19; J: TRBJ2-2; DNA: TGTGCCAGTAGCACGGACAGGGGCGTAACCGGGGAGCTGTTTTTT; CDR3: CASSTDRGVTGELFF
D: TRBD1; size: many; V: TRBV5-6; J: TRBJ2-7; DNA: TGTGCCAGCAGCCAGGGACAGACCTACGAGCAGTACTTC; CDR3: CASSQGQTYEQYF
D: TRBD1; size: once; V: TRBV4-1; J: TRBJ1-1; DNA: TGCGCCAGCAGCCCGACCCTCCGACTGACAGGGCCGAACACTGAAGCTTTCTTT; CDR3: CASSPTLRLTGPNTEAFF
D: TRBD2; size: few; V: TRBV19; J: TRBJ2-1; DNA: TGTGCCAGTAGCAACTCCGGCACTAGCGGGAGGTTATCGTACAATGAGCAGTTCTTC; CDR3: CASSNSGTSGRLSYNEQFF
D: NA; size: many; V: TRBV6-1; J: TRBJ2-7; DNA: TGTGCCAGCAGTGGACACCCTCGCGGCGAGCAGTACTTC; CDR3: CASSGHPRGEQYF
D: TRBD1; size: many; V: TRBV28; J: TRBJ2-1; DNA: TGTGCCAGCAGTTTCCCGGGGACAGACAATGAGCAGTTCTTC; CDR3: CASSFPGTDNEQFF
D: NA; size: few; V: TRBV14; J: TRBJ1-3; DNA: TGTGCCAGCAGCCAAGATTTGCCTAGCTCTGGAAACACCATATATTTT; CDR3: CASSQDLPSSGNTIYF
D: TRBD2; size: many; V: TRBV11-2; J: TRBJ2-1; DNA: TGTGCCAGCAGCCAGTCCGTGGGCCTAGCGGGAGGCCGGGAGCAGTTCTTC; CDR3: CASSQSVGLAGGREQFF